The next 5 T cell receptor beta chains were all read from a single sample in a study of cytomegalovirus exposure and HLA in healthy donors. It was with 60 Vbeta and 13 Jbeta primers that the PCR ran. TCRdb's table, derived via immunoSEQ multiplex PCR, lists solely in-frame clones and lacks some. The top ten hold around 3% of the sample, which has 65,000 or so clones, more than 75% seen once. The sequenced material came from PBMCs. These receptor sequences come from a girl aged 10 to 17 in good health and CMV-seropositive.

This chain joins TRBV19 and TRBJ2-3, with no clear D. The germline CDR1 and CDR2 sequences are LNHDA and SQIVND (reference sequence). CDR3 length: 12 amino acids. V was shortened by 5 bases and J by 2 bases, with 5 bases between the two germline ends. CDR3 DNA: TGTGCCAGTAGTCAGTTCACAGATACGCAGTATTTT. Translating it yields CASSQFTDTQYF.

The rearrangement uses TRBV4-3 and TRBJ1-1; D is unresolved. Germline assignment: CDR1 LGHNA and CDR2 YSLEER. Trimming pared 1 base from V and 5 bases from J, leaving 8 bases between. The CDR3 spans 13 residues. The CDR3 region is CASSQAPGTEAFF. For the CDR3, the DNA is TGCGCCAGCAGCCAAGCTCCGGGAACTGAAGCTTTCTTT.

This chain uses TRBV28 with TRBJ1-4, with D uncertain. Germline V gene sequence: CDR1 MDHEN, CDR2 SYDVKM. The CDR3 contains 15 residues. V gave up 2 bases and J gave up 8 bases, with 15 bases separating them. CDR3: CASSLMPNSGEKLFF. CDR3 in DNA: TGTGCCAGCAGTTTAATGCCTAACAGCGGAGAAAAACTGTTTTTT. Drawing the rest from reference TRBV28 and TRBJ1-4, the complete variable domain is DVKVTQSSRYLVKRTGEKVFLECVQDMDHENMFWYRQDPGLGLRLIYFSYDVKMKEKGDIPEGYSVSREKKERFSLILESASTNQTSMYLCASSLMPNSGEKLFFGSGTQLSVL.

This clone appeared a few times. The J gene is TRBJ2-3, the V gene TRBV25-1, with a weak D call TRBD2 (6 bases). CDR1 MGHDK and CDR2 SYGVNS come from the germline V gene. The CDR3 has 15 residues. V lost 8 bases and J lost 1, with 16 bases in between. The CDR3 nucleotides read TGTGCCAGCGGGAAGACTAGTTGGGGCACAGATACGCAGTATTTT. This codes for CASGKTSWGTDTQYF.

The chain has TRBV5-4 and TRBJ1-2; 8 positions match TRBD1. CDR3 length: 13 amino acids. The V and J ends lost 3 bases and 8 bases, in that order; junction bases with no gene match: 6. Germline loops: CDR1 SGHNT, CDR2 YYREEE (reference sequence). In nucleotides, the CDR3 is TGTGCCAGCAGCTACAGGGGGTCAAGAGGCTACACCTTC. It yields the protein CASSYRGSRGYTF.